The clone carrying this TCR beta chain came up a few times. Its antigen is unknown. The sample originates from a study of graft-versus-host responses after intestinal transplantation. Assay used: immunoSEQ multiplex PCR; TCRdb lists only in-frame clones, some missing. The table has more than 65,000 clones, 84% seen once. Notes on the study in general: Peak circulating GvH clone levels were associated with early post-transplant HvG declines.

The V gene's germline CDR1 is SNHLY and CDR2 FYNNEI. Deletions cut 7 bases from V and 5 bases from J, with 14 bases between. This CDR3 has 13 residues. This clonotype was sampled from a human donor who was the organ donor for an intestinal transplant. The V and J genes are TRBV2 and TRBJ2-5; D unresolved. The input for sequencing was unstimulated CD4+ T cells sorted from spleen or lymph node cells, taken before transplant. The CDR3 sequence is CASNPPFEETQYF. The DNA of the CDR3 is TGTGCCAGCAATCCCCCCTTCGAGGAGACCCAGTACTTC. Using reference TRBV2 and TRBJ2-5 for the parts outside the CDR3, the full variable domain is EPEVTQTPSHQVTQMGQEVILRCVPISNHLYFYWYRQILGQKVEFLVSFYNNEISEKSEIFDDQFSVERPDGSNFTLKIRSTKLEDSAMYFCASNPPFEETQYFGPGTRLLVL.